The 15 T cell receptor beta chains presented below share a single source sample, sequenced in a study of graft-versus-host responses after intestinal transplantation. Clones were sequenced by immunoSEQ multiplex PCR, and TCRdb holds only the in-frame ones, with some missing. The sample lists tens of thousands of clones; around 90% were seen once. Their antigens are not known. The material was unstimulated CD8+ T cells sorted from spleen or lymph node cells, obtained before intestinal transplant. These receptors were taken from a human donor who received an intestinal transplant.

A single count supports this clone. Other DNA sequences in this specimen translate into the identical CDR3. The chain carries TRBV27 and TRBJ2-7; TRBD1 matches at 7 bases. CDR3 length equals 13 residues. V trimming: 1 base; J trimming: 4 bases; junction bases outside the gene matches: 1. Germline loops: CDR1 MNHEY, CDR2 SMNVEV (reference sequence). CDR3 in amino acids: CASSLYRGYEQYF. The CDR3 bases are TGTGCCAGCAGTTTATACAGGGGATACGAGCAGTACTTC.

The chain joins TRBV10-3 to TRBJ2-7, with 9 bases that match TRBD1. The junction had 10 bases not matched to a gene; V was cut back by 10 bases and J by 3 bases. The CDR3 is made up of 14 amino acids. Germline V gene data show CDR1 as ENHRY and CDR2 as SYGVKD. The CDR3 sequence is CATRAGTGIYEQYF. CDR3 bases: TGTGCCACGCGCGCCGGGACAGGGATCTACGAGCAGTACTTC.

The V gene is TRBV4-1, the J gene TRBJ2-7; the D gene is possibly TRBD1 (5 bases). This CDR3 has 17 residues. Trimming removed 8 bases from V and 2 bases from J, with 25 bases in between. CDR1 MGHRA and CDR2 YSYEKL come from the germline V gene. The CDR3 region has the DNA TGCGCCAGCGACGGCCCTGCCAGTGGGCAGGGCGCCTACGAGCAGTACTTC. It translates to CASDGPASGQGAYEQYF.

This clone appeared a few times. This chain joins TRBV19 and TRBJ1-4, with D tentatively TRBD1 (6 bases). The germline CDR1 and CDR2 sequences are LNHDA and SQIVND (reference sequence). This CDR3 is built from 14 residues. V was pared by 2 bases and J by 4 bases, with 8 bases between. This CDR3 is CASSITGFNEKLFF. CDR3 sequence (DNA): TGTGCCAGTAGTATAACAGGGTTTAATGAAAAACTGTTTTTT.

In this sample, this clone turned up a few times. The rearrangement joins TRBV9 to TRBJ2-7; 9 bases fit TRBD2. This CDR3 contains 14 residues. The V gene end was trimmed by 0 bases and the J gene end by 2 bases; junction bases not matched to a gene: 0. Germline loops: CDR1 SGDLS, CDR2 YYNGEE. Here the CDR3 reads CASSVGLAAYEQYF. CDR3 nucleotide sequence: TGTGCCAGCAGCGTAGGACTAGCGGCCTACGAGCAGTACTTC.

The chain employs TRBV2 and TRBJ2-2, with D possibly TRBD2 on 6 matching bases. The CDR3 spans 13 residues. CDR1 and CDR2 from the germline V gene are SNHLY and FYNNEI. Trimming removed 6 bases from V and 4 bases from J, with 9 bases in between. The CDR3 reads CASSGGSTGELFF. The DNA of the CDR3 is TGTGCCAGCAGCGGGGGAAGCACCGGGGAGCTGTTTTTT.

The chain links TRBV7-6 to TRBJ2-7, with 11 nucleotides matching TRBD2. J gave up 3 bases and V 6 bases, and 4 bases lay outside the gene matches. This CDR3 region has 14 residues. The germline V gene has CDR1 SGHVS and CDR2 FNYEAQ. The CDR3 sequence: CASSPTSGSYEQYF. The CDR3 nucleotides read TGTGCCAGCAGTCCTACTAGCGGGAGCTACGAGCAGTACTTC.

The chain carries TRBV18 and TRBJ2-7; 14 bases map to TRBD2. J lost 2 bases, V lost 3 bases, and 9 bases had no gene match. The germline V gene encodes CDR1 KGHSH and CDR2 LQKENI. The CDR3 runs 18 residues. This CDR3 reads CASSPWLGLAGGAYEQYF. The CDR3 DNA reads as TGTGCCAGCTCACCTTGGCTTGGACTAGCGGGAGGTGCCTACGAGCAGTACTTC.

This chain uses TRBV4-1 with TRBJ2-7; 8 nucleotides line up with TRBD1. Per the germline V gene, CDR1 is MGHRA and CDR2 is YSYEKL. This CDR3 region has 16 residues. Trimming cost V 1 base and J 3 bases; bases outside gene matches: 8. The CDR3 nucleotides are TGCGCCAGCAGCCAAGTCTGGCCAGGGGGCGGCTACGAGCAGTACTTC. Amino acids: CASSQVWPGGGYEQYF.

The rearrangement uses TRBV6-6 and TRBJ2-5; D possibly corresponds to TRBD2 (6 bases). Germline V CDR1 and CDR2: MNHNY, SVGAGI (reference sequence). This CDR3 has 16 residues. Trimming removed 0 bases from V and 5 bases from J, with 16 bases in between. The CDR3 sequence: CASSYSLARAGETQYF. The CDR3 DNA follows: TGTGCCAGCAGTTACTCGCTCGCCAGGGCGGGGGAGACCCAGTACTTC.

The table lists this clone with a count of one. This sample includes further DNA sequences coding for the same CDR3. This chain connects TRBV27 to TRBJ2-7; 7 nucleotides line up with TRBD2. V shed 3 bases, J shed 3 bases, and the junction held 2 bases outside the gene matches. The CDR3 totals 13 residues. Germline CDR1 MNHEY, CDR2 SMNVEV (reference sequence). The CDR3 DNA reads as TGTGCCAGCAGTTTCGGCGGGAGCTACGAGCAGTACTTC. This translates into CASSFGGSYEQYF.

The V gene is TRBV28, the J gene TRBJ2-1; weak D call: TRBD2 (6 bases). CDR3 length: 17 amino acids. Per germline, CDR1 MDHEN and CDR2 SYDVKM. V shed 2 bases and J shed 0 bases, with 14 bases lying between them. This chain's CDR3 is CASSLPTSGRSYNEQFF. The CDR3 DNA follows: TGTGCCAGCAGTTTACCCACCAGCGGGCGCTCCTACAATGAGCAGTTCTTC.

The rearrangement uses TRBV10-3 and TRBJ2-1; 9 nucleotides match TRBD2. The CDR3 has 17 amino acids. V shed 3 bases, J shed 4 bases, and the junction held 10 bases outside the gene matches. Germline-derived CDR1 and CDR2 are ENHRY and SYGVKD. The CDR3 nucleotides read TGTGCCATCAGTGATAGCATCACTAGCGGGCTTTACAATGAGCAGTTCTTC. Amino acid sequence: CAISDSITSGLYNEQFF.

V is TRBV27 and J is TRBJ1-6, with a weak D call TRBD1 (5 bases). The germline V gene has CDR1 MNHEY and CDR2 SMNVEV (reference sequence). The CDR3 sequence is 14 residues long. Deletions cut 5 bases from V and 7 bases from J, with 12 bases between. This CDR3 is CASSPQGWNSPLHF. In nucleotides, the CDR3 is TGTGCCAGCAGTCCCCAGGGCTGGAATTCACCCCTCCACTTT.

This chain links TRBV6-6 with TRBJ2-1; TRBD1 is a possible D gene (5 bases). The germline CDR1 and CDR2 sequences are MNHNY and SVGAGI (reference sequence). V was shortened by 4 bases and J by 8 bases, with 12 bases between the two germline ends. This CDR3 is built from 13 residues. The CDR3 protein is CASSSQGFDEQFF. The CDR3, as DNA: TGTGCCAGCAGTTCTCAGGGTTTCGATGAGCAGTTCTTC.